This entry lists 32 T cell receptor beta chains sequenced from one sample in a study of post-analysis software for immune sequencing data. Study findings and constraints: There were a handful of TRBV segments more frequent in patients than controls, and TRBV5-6, TRBV5-1 and TRBV20-1 were among them.

These receptors are not linked to any known antigen. Libraries were made from TCR beta cDNA, and they carried unique molecular identifiers. TCRdb reprocessed the PCR reads via MiXCR and lists one record per CDR3 protein. Of about 820,000 distinct CDR3 sequences listed, roughly 50% are singletons. Sequencing used blood. These receptors all come from a girl aged 5 to 17 with multiple sclerosis.

V is TRBV7-9 and J is TRBJ2-1; a possible D gene is TRBD2 (5 bases). This CDR3 region has 15 residues. The ends were cut back, 1 base at V and 4 bases at J, with 11 bases in the middle. Germline values: CDR1 SEHNR, CDR2 FQNEAQ (reference sequence). CDR3 sequence (DNA): TGTGCCAGCAGCTTAGTTATCGGGATATACAATGAGCAGTTCTTC. This gives the protein CASSLVIGIYNEQFF. The full variable domain, in which reference TRBV7-9 and TRBJ2-1 provide the parts outside the CDR3, is DTGVSQNPRHKITKRGQNVTFRCDPISEHNRLYWYRQTLGQGPEFLTYFQNEAQLEKSRLLSDRFSAERPKGSFSTLEIQRTEQGDSAMYLCASSLVIGIYNEQFFGPGTRLTVL.

The rearrangement uses TRBV6-1 and TRBJ1-2, with a tentative D call TRBD1 (5 bases). The germline V gene has CDR1 MNHNS and CDR2 SASEGT. CDR3 length equals 14 residues. Trimming pared 0 bases from V and 1 base from J, leaving 6 bases between. The CDR3 sequence: CASSEAGDNYGYTF. As DNA, the CDR3 is TGTGCCAGCAGTGAAGCAGGGGATAACTATGGCTACACCTTC.

This chain links TRBV7-9 with TRBJ2-3; D possibly corresponds to TRBD2 (5 bases). This CDR3 is 15 amino acids long. Germline CDR1 and CDR2: SEHNR and FQNEAQ (reference sequence). Trimming removed 5 bases from V and 1 base from J, with 13 bases in between. As DNA, the CDR3 is TGTGCCAGCAGCCGAGGCGGAGGTGGCACAGATACGCAGTATTTT. It encodes CASSRGGGGTDTQYF.

J is TRBJ2-3 and V is TRBV9, with a tentative D call TRBD2 (5 bases). Germline CDR1 and CDR2: SGDLS and YYNGEE. Trimming took 3 bases from V and 7 from J, leaving 24 bases between them. This CDR3 has 17 amino acids. CDR3 residues: CASSATSVSWTGNTQYF. The CDR3 DNA reads as TGTGCCAGCAGCGCGACGTCGGTTTCCTGGACTGGGAATACGCAGTATTTT.

The V and J genes are TRBV5-1 and TRBJ2-5; D is possibly TRBD1 (6 bases). V was clipped by 4 bases and J by 0 bases, with 10 bases between them. The length of the CDR3 is 14 residues. The germline CDR1 and CDR2 sequences are SGHRS and YFSETQ. The CDR3 DNA sequence: TGCGCCAGCAGCCCGGACAGATACCAAGAGACCCAGTACTTC. This sequence encodes CASSPDRYQETQYF.

This rearrangement joins TRBV6-1 to TRBJ1-2; no clear D. The germline V gene has CDR1 MNHNS and CDR2 SASEGT. With 6 bases removed from V and 2 bases from J, the gap between germline ends came to 10 bases. The CDR3 spans 13 residues. The CDR3 reads CASSPETNYGYTF. Written as DNA, the CDR3 is TGTGCCAGCAGCCCAGAAACGAACTATGGCTACACCTTC.

The chain combines TRBV29-1 with TRBJ2-1; 7 bases are shared with TRBD1. Germline CDR1 and CDR2: SQVTM and ANQGSEA. Trimming removed 4 bases from V and 8 bases from J; junction bases left unmatched: 8. The CDR3 contains 13 residues. CDR3 sequence: CSVAGTVTYEQFF. The CDR3 DNA follows: TGCAGCGTTGCCGGGACAGTAACCTATGAGCAGTTCTTC.

As concerns this clonotype: The DNA is left out, because the CDR3 cannot be placed on it with certainty; the CDR3 is given as TCRdb lists it. This chain uses TRBV5-1 with TRBJ1-5; the D call in the table, TRBD1, was not verified against the DNA. Germline V gives CDR1 SGHRS, CDR2 YFSETQ. With termini counted, the CDR3 has 23 amino acids. The CDR3 sequence is CASSSGKNEQFFGPGTGDQPQHF.

This clonotype showed up just a few times. The chain employs TRBV7-6 and TRBJ2-6; D not resolved. CDR1 SGHVS and CDR2 FNYEAQ come from the germline V gene. The CDR3 contains 16 residues. V lost 4 bases, J lost 0 bases, and 10 bases lay in between. CDR3 in amino acids: CASSSRTASGANVLTF. The CDR3 DNA sequence: TGTGCCAGCAGCTCACGGACGGCCTCTGGGGCCAACGTCCTGACTTTC.

This chain connects TRBV2 to TRBJ1-5; weak D call: TRBD1 (6 bases). The germline V and J ends were trimmed by 6 bases and 3 bases, with 12 bases remaining between them. CDR3 length: 14 amino acids. Germline V gene lookup returns CDR1 SNHLY and CDR2 FYNNEI. Here the CDR3 reads CASRRGGLNQPQHF. DNA for the CDR3: TGTGCCAGCAGGAGGGGGGGCCTCAATCAGCCCCAGCATTTT.

The chain is built from TRBV5-1 and TRBJ1-2; D is unclear. The CDR3 has 21 amino acids. Germline-derived CDR1 and CDR2 are SGHRS and YFSETQ. Trimming removed 6 bases from V and 0 bases from J, with 33 bases in between. The CDR3 is CASTDQRLTRHRITSNYGYTF. CDR3 nucleotides: TGCGCCAGCACTGATCAGAGACTCACACGGCATCGAATTACTTCTAACTATGGCTACACCTTC.

At least ten counts were recorded for this clonotype. At one end, the junction sequence differs from germline, possibly due to a read error. V usage is TRBV5-1 and J usage is TRBJ2-5; no definite D call. Germline V lookup: CDR1 SGHRS, CDR2 YFSETQ. The CDR3 is 13 amino acids. The CDR3 nucleotides are TGTGCCAGCAGCTTGGGCAGCCAAGAGACCCAGTACTTC. Residues: CASSLGSQETQYF.

The V and J genes are TRBV15 and TRBJ2-5; 7 bases are shared with TRBD1. J gave up 2 bases and V 5 bases, and 8 bases lay outside the gene matches. CDR1 LNHNV and CDR2 YYDKDF come from the germline V gene (reference sequence). CDR3 size: 15 residues. CDR3 sequence: CATSDRDSVQETQYF. The CDR3 DNA follows: TGTGCCACCAGCGACCGGGACAGTGTACAAGAGACCCAGTACTTC.

The rearrangement uses TRBV12-3 or TRBV12-4 and TRBJ1-1, with a weak D call TRBD1 (6 bases). V gave up 5 bases and J gave up 6 bases, with 13 bases separating them. CDR3 length: 13 amino acids. The CDR3: CASSPVNRAEAFF. In DNA form, the CDR3 reads TGTGCCAGCAGTCCGGTAAACAGGGCTGAAGCTTTCTTT.

The chain joins TRBV2 to TRBJ2-5, with TRBD2 identical over 7 bases. Germline trimming cut 8 bases from V and 4 bases from J; bases unmatched to any gene: 10. This CDR3 has 14 residues. Looked up from germline, CDR1 is SNHLY and CDR2 is FYNNEI. This chain's CDR3 is CASYRPSGGETQYF. As DNA, the CDR3 is TGTGCCAGCTACCGGCCTAGCGGAGGAGAGACCCAGTACTTC.

The CDR3 loop is CSALAVNGETQYF. CDR3 in DNA: TGCAGTGCTCTAGCGGTAAATGGGGAGACCCAGTACTTC. The V call is TRBV20-1, the J call TRBJ2-5; 7 bases agree with TRBD2. This CDR3 comprises 13 residues. Germline values: CDR1 DFQATT, CDR2 SNEGSKA (reference sequence). The junction had 8 bases not matched to a gene; V was cut back by 5 bases and J by 5 bases.

The rearrangement joins TRBV20-1 to TRBJ2-7; TRBD2 matches 8 bases. This CDR3 region has 14 residues. The germline CDR1 and CDR2 sequences are DFQATT and SNEGSKA (reference sequence). V was clipped by 6 bases and J by 1 base; unmatched bases: 8. CDR3 sequence: CSAERGPGSYEQYF. The CDR3 DNA reads TGCAGTGCCGAGCGGGGGCCCGGGTCCTACGAGCAGTACTTC.

This clonotype has just a few counts. The chain links TRBV12-3 or TRBV12-4 to TRBJ1-2; D gene unclear. Trimming took off 4 bases at V and 5 bases at J, with 8 bases between the two ends. The CDR3 length is 12 residues. The CDR3 is CASSSLGYGYTF. The CDR3 nucleotides are TGTGCCAGCAGTTCCTTGGGGTATGGCTACACCTTC.

The chain employs TRBV7-8 and TRBJ1-2; 10 nucleotides line up with TRBD1. Losses at the gene ends were 1 base for V and 3 bases for J; bases not matched to a gene: 11. Germline lookup yields CDR1 SGHVS and CDR2 FQNEAQ. The CDR3 contains 18 residues. The CDR3 DNA reads TGTGCCAGCAGCTTAGTTGTCTTATCGGGACAGGGGCACTATGGCTACACCTTC. Translated: CASSLVVLSGQGHYGYTF.

The chain employs TRBV15 and TRBJ1-2; 8 bases align to TRBD1. CDR3 length equals 16 residues. J was trimmed by 7 bases and V by 7 bases; bases with no gene match: 17. Germline V CDR1 and CDR2: LNHNV, YYDKDF (reference sequence). The CDR3, as DNA: TGTGCCACCAATCCGTTCCGGGACAGGATGCTTCGTGGCTACACCTTC. It codes for CATNPFRDRMLRGYTF.

This chain uses TRBV7-8 with TRBJ2-3, with 8 nucleotides matching TRBD2. The CDR3 is made up of 16 amino acids. Germline lookup yields CDR1 SGHVS and CDR2 FQNEAQ. The V and J ends lost 1 base and 2 bases, in that order; junction bases with no gene match: 5. CDR3 loop: CASSLEAGADTDTQYF. The CDR3 DNA reads as TGTGCCAGCAGCTTAGAAGCGGGAGCTGACACAGATACGCAGTATTTT.

The chain recombines TRBV6-5 with TRBJ2-1; D is unclear. The V and J ends lost 10 bases and 3 bases respectively, with 13 bases between them. The germline V gene encodes CDR1 MNHEY and CDR2 SVGAGI. This CDR3 has 13 residues. CDR3 nucleotides: TGTGCCACTGGAAGGATTTTCTACAATGAGCAGTTCTTC. Its translation: CATGRIFYNEQFF.

The J gene is TRBJ1-5, the V gene TRBV4-2, with a weak D call TRBD1 (5 bases). CDR3 length: 15 amino acids. From germline, CDR1 is LGHNA and CDR2 YNFKEQ. V was clipped by 0 bases and J by 6 bases, with 12 bases between them. CDR3 protein: CASSQEASGSQPQHF. As DNA, the CDR3 is TGTGCCAGCAGCCAAGAAGCTTCAGGGAGTCAGCCCCAGCATTTT.

This rearrangement joins TRBV7-6 to TRBJ2-1; 9 nucleotides line up with TRBD2. V gave up 5 bases and J gave up 4 bases; unmatched junction bases: 9. Germline-derived CDR1 and CDR2 are SGHVS and FNYEAQ. This CDR3 has 16 amino acids. In DNA form, the CDR3 reads TGTGCCAGCAGCACAAGGGGTAGCGGGGGTTACAATGAGCAGTTCTTC. Protein: CASSTRGSGGYNEQFF.

A few counts support this clonotype. The J gene is TRBJ2-5, the V gene TRBV20-1, with D possibly matching TRBD1 (7 bases). The CDR3 covers 16 residues. V was shortened by 5 bases and J by 4 bases, with 23 bases between the two germline ends. CDR1 is DFQATT, CDR2 SNEGSKA, per germline (reference sequence). CDR3 nucleotide sequence: TGCAGTGCTTACCCTGGGGTCAGGGGGAGGCGAGAGACCCAGTACTTC. Amino acids: CSAYPGVRGRRETQYF.

The chain carries TRBV28 and TRBJ1-2; no clear D gene. Germline CDR1 and CDR2: MDHEN and SYDVKM. V lost 5 bases to trimming and J lost 2 bases, with 6 bases between them. The CDR3 extends over 12 amino acids. The CDR3 loop reads CASSAYNYGYTF. CDR3 sequence (DNA): TGTGCCAGCAGTGCCTACAACTATGGCTACACCTTC.

V usage is TRBV7-9 and J usage is TRBJ2-5; TRBD1 agrees at 8 bases. V was clipped by 5 bases and J by 8 bases; unmatched bases: 16. Germline values: CDR1 SEHNR, CDR2 FQNEAQ (reference sequence). The CDR3 is made up of 16 amino acids. The CDR3 nucleotides are TGTGCCAGCAGCCCGCGGTGGCAGGGGGCGAACTATACCCAGTACTTC. The encoded protein is CASSPRWQGANYTQYF.

To note about this clonotype: This may arise from a read error, as a much more abundant clone is one base away. V usage is TRBV6-5 and J usage is TRBJ2-2; 7 bases are shared with TRBD1. Per germline, CDR1 MNHEY and CDR2 SVGAGI. The V gene end was trimmed by 6 bases and the J gene end by 0 bases; junction bases not matched to a gene: 1. The CDR3 is made up of 14 amino acids. This CDR3 reads CASRGQSNTGELFF. The CDR3 DNA sequence: TGTGCCAGCAGGGGACAGTCGAACACCGGGGAGCTGTTTTTT.

This sequence joins TRBV29-1 and TRBJ1-2, with a weak D call TRBD1 (6 bases). Germline values: CDR1 SQVTM, CDR2 ANQGSEA. V was trimmed by 4 bases and J by 0 bases, leaving 12 bases between them. The CDR3 is made up of 14 amino acids. CDR3 sequence reads: CSVGQALANYGYTF. CDR3 nucleotides: TGCAGCGTTGGACAGGCGCTAGCTAACTATGGCTACACCTTC. The full variable domain, completed using reference TRBV29-1 and TRBJ1-2, is SAVISQKPSRDICQRGTSLTIQCQVDSQVTMMFWYRQQPGQSLTLIATANQGSEATYESGFVIDKFPISRPNLTFSTLTVSNMSPEDSSIYLCSVGQALANYGYTFGSGTRLTVV.

V gene TRBV12-3 or TRBV12-4 combines with J gene TRBJ2-4; 8 bases are shared with TRBD1. The CDR3 contains 14 residues. The junction had 7 bases not matched to a gene; V was cut back by 6 bases and J by 6 bases. Written as DNA, the CDR3 is TGTGCCAGCAGCTTGACCGACAGGGGAAACATTCAGTACTTC. Protein: CASSLTDRGNIQYF.

This clonotype was detected only once. The gene calls are TRBV20-1 and TRBJ1-2; no clear D gene. Germline V CDR1 and CDR2: DFQATT, SNEGSKA (reference sequence). The CDR3 runs to 13 residues. Trimming took off 5 bases at V and 8 bases at J, with 18 bases between the two ends. This CDR3 is CSAYKTGHDGYTF. The CDR3, as DNA: TGCAGTGCTTACAAGACCGGGCATGACGGCTACACCTTC.

Details on this clonotype: At one end the junction does not follow the germline gene, possibly because of a read error. The gene calls are TRBV7-9 and TRBJ1-2, with 9 bases fitting TRBD1. The V gene's germline CDR1 is SEHNR and CDR2 FQNEAQ (reference sequence). The CDR3 contains 14 residues. The CDR3 bases are TGTGCCGGCAGCACACCGGGACAGGGAAATGGCTACACCTTC. Its protein is CAGSTPGQGNGYTF.